This T cell receptor (beta chain) was captured in a study of prognosis after radiotherapy for stage I lung cancer. Study in general: Stereotactic body radiotherapy was given without concurrent therapy, and no patient received both at once.

General study points: Reportedly, TRBV and TRBJ gene usage differed by presence of metastases in patients.

For this clonotype: Its antigen is unknown.

Starting from genomic DNA, TCR beta CDR3 was amplified through two-round multiplex PCR. First-round PCR, the initial amplification, used primers specific to each TRBV and TRBJ gene. TCRdb fed the multiplex PCR reads into MiXCR, producing one record per CDR3 protein. This sample has around 26,000 distinct CDR3 sequences, with 40% found just once. This TCR was sampled from a donor older than 45 with non-small cell lung cancer. The material was PBMCs, obtained before or after stereotactic body radiation therapy (not recorded which).

This CDR3 is CASSQEAAVVAGGYTF. The CDR3, as DNA: TGCGCCAGCAGCCAAGAAGCGGCGGTGGTCGCGGGTGGCTACACCTTC. This rearrangement joins TRBV4-1 to TRBJ1-2; D call uncertain. Germline V gives CDR1 MGHRA, CDR2 YSYEKL. CDR3 length: 16 residues. Trimming removed 0 bases from V and 7 bases from J, with 18 bases in between.